This T cell receptor (beta chain) appears in the sequencing data of a study of T cell responses to AZD1222 COVID-19 vaccine. Study context: It was second doses at about 4 or about 12 weeks that were pooled. Overall study results and limits: Spike-specific TCR repertoires showed rising breadth and depth after two AZD1222 doses.

V was clipped by 5 bases and J by 6 bases, with 10 bases between them. The CDR3 sequence is 13 residues long. Germline CDR1 reads SGHTA; CDR2 reads FQGNSA. The repertoire was sequenced with immunoSEQ multiplex PCR; TCRdb's copy has only in-frame clones and lacks some. This table holds about 140,000 clones, roughly 89% found once. As concerns this clone: Its cognate antigen is unknown.

The chain has TRBV7-2 and TRBJ2-2; either TRBD1 or TRBD2 may fit D (5 bases each). The source of this sequence is an adult in good health. The specimen comprised peripheral blood, sampled on day 0 of AZD1222 vaccination. The CDR3 DNA follows: TGTGCCAGCAGCCACCCGGGGCCCGGGGAGCTGTTTTTT. Residues: CASSHPGPGELFF. Full variable domain (missing parts from reference TRBV7-2 and TRBJ2-2): GAGVSQSPSNKVTEKGKDVELRCDPISGHTALYWYRQSLGQGLEFLIYFQGNSAPDKSGLPSDRFSAERTGGSVSTLTIQRTQQEDSAVYLCASSHPGPGELFFGEGSRLTVL.